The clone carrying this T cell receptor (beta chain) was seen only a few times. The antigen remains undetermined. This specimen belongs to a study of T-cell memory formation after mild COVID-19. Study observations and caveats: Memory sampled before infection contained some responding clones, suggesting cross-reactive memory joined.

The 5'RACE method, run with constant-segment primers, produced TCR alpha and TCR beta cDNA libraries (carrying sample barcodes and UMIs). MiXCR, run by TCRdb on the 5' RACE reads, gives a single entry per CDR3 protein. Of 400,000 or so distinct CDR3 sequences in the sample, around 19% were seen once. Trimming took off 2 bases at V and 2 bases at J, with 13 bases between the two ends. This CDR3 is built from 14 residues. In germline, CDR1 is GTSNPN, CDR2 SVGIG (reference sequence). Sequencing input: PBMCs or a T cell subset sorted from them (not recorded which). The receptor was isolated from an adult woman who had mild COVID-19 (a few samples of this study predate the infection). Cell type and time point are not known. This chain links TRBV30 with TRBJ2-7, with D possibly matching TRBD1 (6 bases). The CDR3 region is CAWSKGGTPYEQYF. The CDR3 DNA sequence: TGTGCCTGGAGTAAAGGGGGTACTCCCTACGAGCAGTACTTC.